Listed below are T cell receptor beta chains from one sample, sequenced in a study of blood T cells in healthy people across ages. From the 5' RACE reads, TCRdb called clonotypes with MiXCR, one entry per CDR3 protein. The table has hundreds of thousands of distinct CDR3 sequences, 52% seen once; the top ten hold 13%. Input material: blood. These receptors came from a woman older than 75 in good health. CDR3s include the opening cysteine and the closing phenylalanine or tryptophan. D genes are given only for firm matches. Only part of the rows carry a size: once, few, many, or a class if the clone is expanded.

d_call: .
j_call: TRBJ2-4
v_call: TRBV15
clone_size: .
cdr3_nt: TGTGCCACCAGCAGAGATAGGGGTACCAAAAACATTCAGTACTTC
cdr3_aa: CATSRDRGTKNIQYF

d_call: .
j_call: TRBJ1-4
v_call: TRBV29-1
clone_size: many
cdr3_nt: TGCAGCGCAATGGGCACGGCAACTAATGAAAAACTGTTTTTT
cdr3_aa: CSAMGTATNEKLFF

d_call: .
j_call: TRBJ2-4
v_call: TRBV30
clone_size: few
cdr3_nt: TGTGCCTGGAGTGAGCGCGGGAATCAGTACTTC
cdr3_aa: CAWSERGNQYF

d_call: .
j_call: TRBJ2-7
v_call: TRBV6-2/TRBV6-3
clone_size: once
cdr3_nt: TGTGCCAGCAGTTACCGGGGACCAGGGATCTACGAGCAGTACTTC
cdr3_aa: CASSYRGPGIYEQYF

d_call: TRBD2
j_call: TRBJ2-3
v_call: TRBV9
clone_size: .
cdr3_nt: TGTGCCAGCAGCGTTAGCGGGGAAAGCACAGATACGCAGTATTTT
cdr3_aa: CASSVSGESTDTQYF

d_call: .
j_call: TRBJ2-1
v_call: TRBV18
clone_size: .
cdr3_nt: TGTGCCAGCTCACCCCCGGGGCTCTACGGCAATGAGCAGTTCTTC
cdr3_aa: CASSPPGLYGNEQFF

d_call: TRBD2
j_call: TRBJ2-2
v_call: TRBV5-1
clone_size: .
cdr3_nt: TGCGCCAGCAGCAGGACTAGCGGCGGGACCGGGGGGCTGTTTTTT
cdr3_aa: CASSRTSGGTGGLFF

d_call: .
j_call: TRBJ2-7
v_call: TRBV16
clone_size: .
cdr3_nt: TGTGCCAGCAGCCAATTGATGGTTAACTCCTACGAGCAGTACTTC
cdr3_aa: CASSQLMVNSYEQYF

d_call: TRBD2
j_call: TRBJ2-1
v_call: TRBV20-1
clone_size: .
cdr3_nt: TGCAGTGCTAGAGATCGAAGGACTAGCCTTGAGCAGTTCTTC
cdr3_aa: CSARDRRTSLEQFF

d_call: TRBD2
j_call: TRBJ2-3
v_call: TRBV7-8
clone_size: many
cdr3_nt: TGTGCCAGCAGCTCATTCCGGACTAGCGGGGGCACAGATACGCAGTATTTT
cdr3_aa: CASSSFRTSGGTDTQYF

d_call: .
j_call: TRBJ2-1
v_call: TRBV11-2
clone_size: many
cdr3_nt: TGTGCCAGCAGCTTTACAGGCCTAAACAATGAGCAGTTCTTC
cdr3_aa: CASSFTGLNNEQFF

d_call: .
j_call: TRBJ2-1
v_call: TRBV9
clone_size: .
cdr3_nt: TGTGCCAGCAGCCCCAGGGGAGCGAGGGCCTACAATGAGCAGTTCTTC
cdr3_aa: CASSPRGARAYNEQFF

d_call: TRBD2
j_call: TRBJ2-7
v_call: TRBV20-1
clone_size: .
cdr3_nt: TGCAGTGCTAGACCCACAACTAGCGGGAGATACGAGCAGTACTTC
cdr3_aa: CSARPTTSGRYEQYF

d_call: TRBD2
j_call: TRBJ2-1
v_call: TRBV2
clone_size: .
cdr3_nt: TGTGCCAGCAGTTCGGGACTAGCGCGCTACAATGAGCAGTTCTTC
cdr3_aa: CASSSGLARYNEQFF

d_call: .
j_call: TRBJ2-7
v_call: TRBV2
clone_size: few
cdr3_nt: TGTGCCAGCAAACTAGATGGTCTCAATGAGCAGTACTTC
cdr3_aa: CASKLDGLNEQYF

d_call: .
j_call: TRBJ2-3
v_call: TRBV20-1
clone_size: .
cdr3_nt: TGCAGCACCTCCCAGGGGGGGGCCGGAGATACGCAGTATTTT
cdr3_aa: CSTSQGGAGDTQYF

d_call: .
j_call: TRBJ2-1
v_call: TRBV11-2
clone_size: many
cdr3_nt: TGTGCCAGCAGCTCCAATCGGGCCACCTACAATGAGCAGTTCTTC
cdr3_aa: CASSSNRATYNEQFF

d_call: .
j_call: TRBJ1-1
v_call: TRBV5-1
clone_size: .
cdr3_nt: TGCGCCAGCAGCTTGGGGGTTTGGAACACTGAAGCTTTCTTT
cdr3_aa: CASSLGVWNTEAFF

d_call: .
j_call: TRBJ1-3
v_call: TRBV7-2
clone_size: .
cdr3_nt: TGTGCCAGCAGCTTAATCAACACCATATATTTT
cdr3_aa: CASSLINTIYF

d_call: .
j_call: TRBJ1-1
v_call: TRBV5-6
clone_size: .
cdr3_nt: TGTGCCAGCAGCGTTCCGGGGGGTGGAACTGAAGCTTTCTTT
cdr3_aa: CASSVPGGGTEAFF

d_call: .
j_call: TRBJ1-2
v_call: TRBV27
clone_size: .
cdr3_nt: TGTGCCAGCAGTACCGGTGGAGGGCTCGGCTACACCTTC
cdr3_aa: CASSTGGGLGYTF

d_call: TRBD2
j_call: TRBJ2-7
v_call: TRBV7-2
clone_size: .
cdr3_nt: TGTGCCAGCAGCTTTACTAGCGCACATGAGCAGTACTTC
cdr3_aa: CASSFTSAHEQYF

d_call: .
j_call: TRBJ2-5
v_call: TRBV12-3/TRBV12-4
clone_size: .
cdr3_nt: TGTGCCAGTAGGACATACGCGACCCAGTACTTC
cdr3_aa: CASRTYATQYF

d_call: .
j_call: TRBJ2-7
v_call: TRBV4-2
clone_size: few
cdr3_nt: TGTGCCAGCAGCCAATCAATCTACGAGCAGTACTTC
cdr3_aa: CASSQSIYEQYF

d_call: TRBD1
j_call: TRBJ1-2
v_call: TRBV29-1
clone_size: .
cdr3_nt: TGCAGCGTCCCATTCGACAGGGCGGGAAACTATGGCTACACCTTC
cdr3_aa: CSVPFDRAGNYGYTF

d_call: TRBD2
j_call: TRBJ2-3
v_call: TRBV20-1
clone_size: many
cdr3_nt: TGCAGTGCTAGGCCAAGAACGGGGGGGACAGATACGCAGTATTTT
cdr3_aa: CSARPRTGGTDTQYF

d_call: .
j_call: TRBJ2-1
v_call: TRBV29-1
clone_size: many
cdr3_nt: TGCAGCCTTAAGGGGCCACAGGGGCAGTTCTTC
cdr3_aa: CSLKGPQGQFF

d_call: .
j_call: TRBJ2-2
v_call: TRBV24-1
clone_size: .
cdr3_nt: TGTGCCACCAGTGACTACAACACCGGGGAGCTGTTTTTT
cdr3_aa: CATSDYNTGELFF

d_call: .
j_call: TRBJ1-1
v_call: TRBV7-9
clone_size: .
cdr3_nt: TGTGCCAGCAGCTTAGAAGGACTTGGAGCTTTCTTT
cdr3_aa: CASSLEGLGAFF

d_call: .
j_call: TRBJ1-4
v_call: TRBV10-3
clone_size: few
cdr3_nt: TGTGCCATTGCGCCGGGCGGTGAAAAACTGTTTTTT
cdr3_aa: CAIAPGGEKLFF

d_call: .
j_call: TRBJ2-1
v_call: TRBV7-9
clone_size: .
cdr3_nt: TGTTCCAGCAGCTTTCCGGGTCGGCAGTTCTTC
cdr3_aa: CSSSFPGRQFF

d_call: TRBD2
j_call: TRBJ2-5
v_call: TRBV27
clone_size: .
cdr3_nt: TGTGCCAGCAGTCCCCGGACTAGCGGGAGTAGGTACAATGAGCAGTACTTC
cdr3_aa: CASSPRTSGSRYNEQYF

d_call: .
j_call: TRBJ2-2
v_call: TRBV27
clone_size: .
cdr3_nt: TGTGCCAGCAGTTTATCGAGGGTAACGAACACCGGGGAGCTGTTTTTT
cdr3_aa: CASSLSRVTNTGELFF

d_call: .
j_call: TRBJ1-6
v_call: TRBV2
clone_size: .
cdr3_nt: TGTGCCAGCAGCGGGACCCTGCGCTCACCCCTCCACTTT
cdr3_aa: CASSGTLRSPLHF

d_call: TRBD1
j_call: TRBJ2-7
v_call: TRBV18
clone_size: .
cdr3_nt: TGTGCCAGCTCACCACAAGGGGGCCACACCTACGAGCAGTACTTC
cdr3_aa: CASSPQGGHTYEQYF

d_call: TRBD2
j_call: TRBJ2-5
v_call: TRBV12-3/TRBV12-4
clone_size: .
cdr3_nt: TGTGCCAGCAGTACCGGACTAGCGGGGGGGTACCAAGAGACCCAGTACTTC
cdr3_aa: CASSTGLAGGYQETQYF

d_call: .
j_call: TRBJ1-1
v_call: TRBV10-3
clone_size: many
cdr3_nt: TGTGCCATCAGGCCTAAACAGGGGAACACTGAAGCTTTCTTT
cdr3_aa: CAIRPKQGNTEAFF

d_call: .
j_call: TRBJ1-2
v_call: TRBV4-1
clone_size: many
cdr3_nt: TGCGCCAGCAGCCAAGACGTCGGGACTTTAAGCTACACCTTC
cdr3_aa: CASSQDVGTLSYTF

d_call: .
j_call: TRBJ2-2
v_call: TRBV28
clone_size: .
cdr3_nt: TGTGCCAGCAGTTTACAAAGATACAGCTCGAGGACCGGGGAGCTGTTTTTT
cdr3_aa: CASSLQRYSSRTGELFF

d_call: .
j_call: TRBJ1-5
v_call: TRBV21-1
clone_size: few
cdr3_nt: TGTGCCAGCAGCAAAGGTCGGGCGTCCATAAGACCCCAGCATTTT
cdr3_aa: CASSKGRASIRPQHF

d_call: .
j_call: TRBJ1-1
v_call: TRBV20-1
clone_size: .
cdr3_nt: TGCAGTGCCTATACGAACACTGAAGCTTTCTTT
cdr3_aa: CSAYTNTEAFF

d_call: TRBD2
j_call: TRBJ2-5
v_call: TRBV3-1
clone_size: .
cdr3_nt: TGTGCCAGCAGCCTCGGACTAGCGGGGCTCGTTTTCGATGAGCAGTACTTC
cdr3_aa: CASSLGLAGLVFDEQYF

d_call: .
j_call: TRBJ2-7
v_call: TRBV20-1
clone_size: .
cdr3_nt: TGCAGTGCTAGGGGACTCCTGATATACAATGAGCAGTACTTC
cdr3_aa: CSARGLLIYNEQYF

d_call: TRBD2
j_call: TRBJ2-5
v_call: TRBV9
clone_size: .
cdr3_nt: TGTGCCGGCAGCGTAGGGACTAGCGCCCAAGAGACCCAGTACTTC
cdr3_aa: CAGSVGTSAQETQYF

d_call: .
j_call: TRBJ2-2
v_call: TRBV29-1
clone_size: .
cdr3_nt: TGCAGCGTCGCTACAGGGTGGAAGGGAATTGGCTCGAACACCGGGGAGCTGTTTTTT
cdr3_aa: CSVATGWKGIGSNTGELFF

d_call: TRBD2
j_call: TRBJ2-1
v_call: TRBV27
clone_size: few
cdr3_nt: TGTGCCAGCAGTGGGCAGGGAGGGGATGAGCAGTTCTTC
cdr3_aa: CASSGQGGDEQFF

d_call: .
j_call: TRBJ2-7
v_call: TRBV20-1
clone_size: .
cdr3_nt: TGCAGTGCCAAGAACGTTGTGTCCGGGACTGTATCCTACGAGCAGTACTTC
cdr3_aa: CSAKNVVSGTVSYEQYF

d_call: .
j_call: TRBJ2-7
v_call: TRBV27
clone_size: many
cdr3_nt: TGTGCCAGCTCTCCTTTACCGGTATACGAGCAGTACTTC
cdr3_aa: CASSPLPVYEQYF

d_call: .
j_call: TRBJ1-3
v_call: TRBV7-9
clone_size: .
cdr3_nt: TGTGCCAGCAGGCCGGGGGGGAGTCGAAACACCATATATTTT
cdr3_aa: CASRPGGSRNTIYF

d_call: .
j_call: TRBJ1-1
v_call: TRBV18
clone_size: .
cdr3_nt: TGTGCCAGCTCACCAGGAGTGGGAAATAGGGCTGAAGCTTTCTTT
cdr3_aa: CASSPGVGNRAEAFF

d_call: .
j_call: TRBJ2-7
v_call: TRBV12-3/TRBV12-4
clone_size: .
cdr3_nt: TGTGCCAGCAGTTTAGGGACAGCGGAGCAGTACTTC
cdr3_aa: CASSLGTAEQYF

d_call: .
j_call: TRBJ2-7
v_call: TRBV5-1
clone_size: many
cdr3_nt: TGCGCCAGCGGCCGGGACACCCTCTACGAGCAGTACTTC
cdr3_aa: CASGRDTLYEQYF

d_call: .
j_call: TRBJ2-5
v_call: TRBV6-1
clone_size: few
cdr3_nt: TGTGCCAGCGTGGCAGGGGTTGGGGAGACCCAGTACTTC
cdr3_aa: CASVAGVGETQYF

d_call: .
j_call: TRBJ2-5
v_call: TRBV29-1
clone_size: many
cdr3_nt: TGCAGCGGTAGTGAGGCCCAAGAGACCCAGTACTTC
cdr3_aa: CSGSEAQETQYF

d_call: TRBD2
j_call: TRBJ2-5
v_call: TRBV28
clone_size: .
cdr3_nt: TGTGCCAGCAGCCCCCGACTAGCGGGAGGGGGTGAGCAGTACTTC
cdr3_aa: CASSPRLAGGGEQYF

d_call: .
j_call: TRBJ2-1
v_call: TRBV27
clone_size: few
cdr3_nt: .
cdr3_aa: CASSSSTGGVYNEPFF

d_call: .
j_call: TRBJ2-7
v_call: TRBV7-9
clone_size: .
cdr3_nt: TGTGCCAGCAGTCTAGGGGACACCTACTACGAGCAGTACTTC
cdr3_aa: CASSLGDTYYEQYF

d_call: TRBD1
j_call: TRBJ2-7
v_call: TRBV28
clone_size: .
cdr3_nt: TGTGCCAGCGGGGAGAGGGGGCGATCTAGGGAGCAGTACTTC
cdr3_aa: CASGERGRSREQYF

d_call: .
j_call: TRBJ2-2
v_call: TRBV29-1
clone_size: .
cdr3_nt: TGCAGCGTTGAACCCGTAGAGGCGGGGAACACCGGGGAGCTGTTTTTT
cdr3_aa: CSVEPVEAGNTGELFF

d_call: .
j_call: TRBJ2-5
v_call: TRBV7-9
clone_size: few
cdr3_nt: TGTGCCAGCAGCTTACAGGGCTCGGGGTCGGAGACCCAGTACTTC
cdr3_aa: CASSLQGSGSETQYF